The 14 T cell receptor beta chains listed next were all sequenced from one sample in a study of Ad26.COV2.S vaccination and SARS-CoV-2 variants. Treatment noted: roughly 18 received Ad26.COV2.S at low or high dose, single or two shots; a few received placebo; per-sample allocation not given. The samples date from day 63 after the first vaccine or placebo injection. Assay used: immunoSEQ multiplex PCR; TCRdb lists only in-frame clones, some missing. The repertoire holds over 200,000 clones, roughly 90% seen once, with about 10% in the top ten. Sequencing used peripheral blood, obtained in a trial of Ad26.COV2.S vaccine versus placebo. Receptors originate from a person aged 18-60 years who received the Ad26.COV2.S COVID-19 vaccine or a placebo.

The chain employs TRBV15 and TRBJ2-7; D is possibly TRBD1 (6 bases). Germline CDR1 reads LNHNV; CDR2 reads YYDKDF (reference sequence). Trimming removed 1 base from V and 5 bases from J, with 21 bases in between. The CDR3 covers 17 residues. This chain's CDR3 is CATSRARQQGLGNEQYF. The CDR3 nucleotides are TGTGCCACCAGCAGAGCCCGTCAACAGGGATTGGGAAACGAGCAGTACTTC.

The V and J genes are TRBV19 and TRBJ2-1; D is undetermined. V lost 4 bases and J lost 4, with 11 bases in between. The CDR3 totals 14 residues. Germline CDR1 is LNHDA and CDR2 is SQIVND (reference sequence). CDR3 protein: CASSKGSGYNEQFF. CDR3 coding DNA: TGTGCCAGTAGTAAAGGTTCGGGTTACAATGAGCAGTTCTTC.

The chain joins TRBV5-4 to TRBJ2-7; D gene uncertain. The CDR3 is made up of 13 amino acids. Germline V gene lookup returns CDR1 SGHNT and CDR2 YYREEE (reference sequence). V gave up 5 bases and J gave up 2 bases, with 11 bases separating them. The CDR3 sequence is CASRMAGTYEQYF. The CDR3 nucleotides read TGTGCCAGCAGAATGGCAGGAACCTACGAGCAGTACTTC.

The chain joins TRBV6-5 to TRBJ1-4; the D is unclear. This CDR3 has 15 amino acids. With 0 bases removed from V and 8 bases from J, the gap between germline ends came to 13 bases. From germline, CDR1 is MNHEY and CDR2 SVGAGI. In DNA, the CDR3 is TGTGCCAGCAGTTACTCGGGAGGGAAGGGCGAAAAACTGTTTTTT. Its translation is CASSYSGGKGEKLFF.

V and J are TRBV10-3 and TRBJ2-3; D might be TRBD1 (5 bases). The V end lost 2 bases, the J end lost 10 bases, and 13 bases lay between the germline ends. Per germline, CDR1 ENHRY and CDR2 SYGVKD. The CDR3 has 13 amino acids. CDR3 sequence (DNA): TGTGCCATCAGTGAGGGGGCGAGTAGCCCGCAGTATTTT. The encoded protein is CAISEGASSPQYF.

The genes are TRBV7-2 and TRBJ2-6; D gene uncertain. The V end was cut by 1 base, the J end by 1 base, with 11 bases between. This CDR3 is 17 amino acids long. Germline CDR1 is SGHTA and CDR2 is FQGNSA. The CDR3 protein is CASSLGLVRSGANVLTF. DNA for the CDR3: TGTGCCAGCAGCTTAGGGTTGGTCAGGTCTGGGGCCAACGTCCTGACTTTC.

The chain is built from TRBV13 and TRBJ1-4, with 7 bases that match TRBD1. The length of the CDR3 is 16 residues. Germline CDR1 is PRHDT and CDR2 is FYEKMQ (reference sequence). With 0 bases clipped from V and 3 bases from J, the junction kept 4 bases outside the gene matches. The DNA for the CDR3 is TGTGCCAGCAGCTTAGGAGGACAGGTTTCTAATGAAAAACTGTTTTTT. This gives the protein CASSLGGQVSNEKLFF.

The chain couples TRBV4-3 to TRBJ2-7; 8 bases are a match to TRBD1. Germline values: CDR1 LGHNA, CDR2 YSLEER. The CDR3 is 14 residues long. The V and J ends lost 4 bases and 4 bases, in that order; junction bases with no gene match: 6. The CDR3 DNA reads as TGCGCCAGCAGCCCCAACACAGGGGGGTACGAGCAGTACTTC. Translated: CASSPNTGGYEQYF.

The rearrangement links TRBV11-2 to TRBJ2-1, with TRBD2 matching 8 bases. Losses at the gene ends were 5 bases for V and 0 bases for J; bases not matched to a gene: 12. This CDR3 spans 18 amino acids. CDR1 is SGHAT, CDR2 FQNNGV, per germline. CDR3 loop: CASSRIAGRVFSYNEQFF. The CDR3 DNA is TGTGCCAGCAGCCGAATAGCGGGAAGGGTATTCTCCTACAATGAGCAGTTCTTC.

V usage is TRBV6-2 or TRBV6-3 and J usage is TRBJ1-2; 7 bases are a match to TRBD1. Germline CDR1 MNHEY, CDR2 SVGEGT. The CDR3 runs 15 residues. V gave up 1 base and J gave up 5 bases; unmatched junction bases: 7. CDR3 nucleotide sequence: TGTGCCAGCAGTTACTTGCGGACAGGCACTTATGGCTACACCTTC. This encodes CASSYLRTGTYGYTF.

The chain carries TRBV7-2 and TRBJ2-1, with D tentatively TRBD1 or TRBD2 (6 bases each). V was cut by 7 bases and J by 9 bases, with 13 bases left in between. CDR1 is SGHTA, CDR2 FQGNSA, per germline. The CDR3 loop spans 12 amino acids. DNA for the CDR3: TGTGCCAGCAACCCAGAGGGGGGTGAGCAGTTCTTC. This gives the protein CASNPEGGEQFF.

CDR3 residues: CASSATLAGKVETQYF. CDR3 nucleotides: TGTGCCAGCAGCGCCACTCTAGCGGGGAAGGTGGAGACCCAGTACTTC. The V call is TRBV25-1, the J call TRBJ2-5; 9 nucleotides agree with TRBD2. This CDR3 contains 16 residues. J was trimmed by 5 bases and V by 6 bases; bases with no gene match: 13. Germline V gene lookup returns CDR1 MGHDK and CDR2 SYGVNS.

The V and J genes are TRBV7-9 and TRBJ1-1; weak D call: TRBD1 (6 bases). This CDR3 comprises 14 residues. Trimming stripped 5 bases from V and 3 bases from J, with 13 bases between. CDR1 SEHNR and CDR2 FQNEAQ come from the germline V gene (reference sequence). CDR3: CASSLGGIYTEAFF. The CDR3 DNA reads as TGTGCCAGCAGCCTAGGGGGGATTTACACTGAAGCTTTCTTT.

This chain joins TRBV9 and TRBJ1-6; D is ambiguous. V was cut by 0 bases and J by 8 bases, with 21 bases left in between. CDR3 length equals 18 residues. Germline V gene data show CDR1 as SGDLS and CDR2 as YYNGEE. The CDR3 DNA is TGTGCCAGCAGCGTAGATGACGGTTTCCGTTACCCTTATTCACCCCTCCACTTT. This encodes CASSVDDGFRYPYSPLHF.